This TCR beta chain is drawn from a study of CD8 T cells in ankylosing spondylitis. TCRdb reprocessed the 5' RACE reads with MiXCR, giving one entry per CDR3 protein. The data show roughly 700,000 distinct CDR3 sequences, with under 20% seen just once and about 19% held by the top ten. The study's findings and limits: A motif of eight highly homologous TCR beta variants was seen as apparently characteristic of ankylosing spondylitis blood.

This clonotype was recorded a few times. Its antigen is still unknown. The germline CDR1 and CDR2 sequences are MNHNS and SASEGT. This CDR3 spans 17 amino acids. The junction had 16 bases not matched to a gene; V was cut back by 2 bases and J by 7 bases. This TCR derives from a male donor with ankylosing spondylitis. The sequenced material came from blood, either unsorted or a sorted T cell fraction (not recorded which). This chain uses TRBV6-1 with TRBJ2-5, with 7 nucleotides matching TRBD1. CDR3 region: CASSEHLGTVFRGTQYF. DNA for the CDR3: TGTGCCAGCAGTGAACATTTGGGGACAGTCTTTAGGGGGACCCAGTACTTC.